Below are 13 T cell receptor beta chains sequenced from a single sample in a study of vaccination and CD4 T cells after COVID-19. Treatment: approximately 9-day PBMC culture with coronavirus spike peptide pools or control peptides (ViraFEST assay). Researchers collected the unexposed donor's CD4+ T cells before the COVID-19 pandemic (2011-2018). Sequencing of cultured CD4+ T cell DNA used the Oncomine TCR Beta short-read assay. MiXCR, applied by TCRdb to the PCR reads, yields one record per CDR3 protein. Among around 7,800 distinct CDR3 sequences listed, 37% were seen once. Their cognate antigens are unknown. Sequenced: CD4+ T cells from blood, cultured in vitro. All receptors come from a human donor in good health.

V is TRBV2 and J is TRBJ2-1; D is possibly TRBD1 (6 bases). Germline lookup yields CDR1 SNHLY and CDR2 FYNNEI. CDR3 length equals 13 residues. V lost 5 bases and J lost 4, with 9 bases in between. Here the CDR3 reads CASSSGQYNEQFF. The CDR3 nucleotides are TGTGCCAGCAGTTCTGGACAGTACAATGAGCAGTTCTTC.

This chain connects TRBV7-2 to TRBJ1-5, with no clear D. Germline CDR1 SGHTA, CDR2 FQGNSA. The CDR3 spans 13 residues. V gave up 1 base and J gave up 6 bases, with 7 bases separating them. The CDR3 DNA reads TGTGCCAGCAGCTTAGGAGTTGGTCAGCCCCAGCATTTT. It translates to CASSLGVGQPQHF.

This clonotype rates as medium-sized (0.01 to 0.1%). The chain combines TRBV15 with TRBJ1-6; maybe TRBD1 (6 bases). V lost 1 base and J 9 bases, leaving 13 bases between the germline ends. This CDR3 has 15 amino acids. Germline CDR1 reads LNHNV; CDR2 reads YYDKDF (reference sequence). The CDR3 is CATSRAAGASSPLHF. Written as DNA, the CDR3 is TGTGCCACCAGCAGAGCGGCGGGGGCAAGTTCACCCCTCCACTTT.

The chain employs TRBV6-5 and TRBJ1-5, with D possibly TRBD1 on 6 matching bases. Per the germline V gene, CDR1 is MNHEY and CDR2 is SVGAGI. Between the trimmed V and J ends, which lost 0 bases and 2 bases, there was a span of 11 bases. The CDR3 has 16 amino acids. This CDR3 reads CASSYSTGAGNQPQHF. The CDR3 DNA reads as TGTGCCAGCAGTTACTCGACGGGGGCGGGCAATCAGCCCCAGCATTTT.

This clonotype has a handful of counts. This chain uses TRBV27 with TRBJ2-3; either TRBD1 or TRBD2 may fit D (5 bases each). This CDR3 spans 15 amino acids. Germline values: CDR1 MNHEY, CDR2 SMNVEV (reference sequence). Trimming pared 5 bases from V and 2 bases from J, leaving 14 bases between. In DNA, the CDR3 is TGTGCCAGCAGTCGTGGGGGTCCCCTCACAGATACGCAGTATTTT. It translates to CASSRGGPLTDTQYF.

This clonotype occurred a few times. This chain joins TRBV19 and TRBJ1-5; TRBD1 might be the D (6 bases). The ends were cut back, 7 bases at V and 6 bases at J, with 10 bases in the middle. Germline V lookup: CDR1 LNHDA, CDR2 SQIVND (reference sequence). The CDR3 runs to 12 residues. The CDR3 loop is CASKQGFQPQHF. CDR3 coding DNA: TGTGCCAGTAAACAGGGTTTTCAGCCCCAGCATTTT.

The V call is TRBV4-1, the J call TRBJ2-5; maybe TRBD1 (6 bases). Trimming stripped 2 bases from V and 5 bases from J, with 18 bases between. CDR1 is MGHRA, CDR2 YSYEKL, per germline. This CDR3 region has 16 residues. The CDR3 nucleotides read TGCGCCAGCAGCCAATTGTCAGGGGTGCCTCCCGAGACCCAGTACTTC. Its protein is CASSQLSGVPPETQYF.

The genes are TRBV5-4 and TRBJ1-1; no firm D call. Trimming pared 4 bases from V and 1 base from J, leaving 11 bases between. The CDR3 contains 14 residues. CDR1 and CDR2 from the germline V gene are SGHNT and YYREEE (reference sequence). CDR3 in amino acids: CASSQAQKNTEAFF. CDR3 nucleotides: TGTGCCAGCAGCCAGGCACAGAAGAACACTGAAGCTTTCTTT.

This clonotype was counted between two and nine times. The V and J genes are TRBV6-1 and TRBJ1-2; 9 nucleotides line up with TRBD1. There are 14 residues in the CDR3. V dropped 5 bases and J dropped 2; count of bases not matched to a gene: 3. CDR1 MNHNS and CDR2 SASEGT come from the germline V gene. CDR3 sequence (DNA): TGTGCCAGCAGTCTCGGGACAGGGAACTATGGCTACACCTTC. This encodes CASSLGTGNYGYTF.

The CDR3 region has the DNA TGTGCCAGCAGCTTAGGGTCCCAGATCTACAATGAGCAGTTCTTC. This encodes CASSLGSQIYNEQFF. This chain links TRBV7-8 with TRBJ2-1; D unresolved. CDR1 and CDR2 (germline): SGHVS, FQNEAQ. Trimming stripped 1 base from V and 3 bases from J, with 10 bases between. The CDR3 is 15 amino acids.

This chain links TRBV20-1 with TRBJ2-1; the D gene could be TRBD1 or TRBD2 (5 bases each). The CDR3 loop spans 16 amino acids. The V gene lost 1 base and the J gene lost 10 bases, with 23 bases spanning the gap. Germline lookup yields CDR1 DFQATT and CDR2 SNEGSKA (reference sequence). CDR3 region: CSARGDGADGSGEQFF. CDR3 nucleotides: TGCAGTGCTAGAGGGGACGGGGCGGACGGGTCAGGGGAGCAGTTCTTC.

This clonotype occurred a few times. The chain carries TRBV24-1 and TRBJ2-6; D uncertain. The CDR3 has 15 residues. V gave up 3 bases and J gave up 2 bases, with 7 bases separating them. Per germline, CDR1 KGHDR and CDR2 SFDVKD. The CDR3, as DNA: TGTGCCACCAGTGATCCCCCGGCTGGGGCCAACGTCCTGACTTTC. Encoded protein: CATSDPPAGANVLTF.

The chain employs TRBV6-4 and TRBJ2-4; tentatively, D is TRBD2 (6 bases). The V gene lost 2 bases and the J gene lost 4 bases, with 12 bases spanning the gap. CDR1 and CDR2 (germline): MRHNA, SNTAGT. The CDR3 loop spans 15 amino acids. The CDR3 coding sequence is TGTGCCAGCAGTGACCGCGGGACCGGGAAAAACATTCAGTACTTC. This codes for CASSDRGTGKNIQYF.